The entry below describes one T cell receptor (beta chain). The antigen this receptor binds is unknown. It has no much larger one-base neighbor in the sample; base qualities were not kept. The immunoSEQ Assay, a bias-controlled multiplex PCR, was used to amplify TCRbeta CDR3 regions from genomic DNA. The study's own analysis went as follows. Within the assay, amplification of reference gene primers was used to estimate how many nucleated cells each sample contained. To quantify the absolute abundance of each unique TCRbeta CDR3 rearrangement, sequence reads were collapsed and filtered. Productive Simpson clonality was computed per sample as the square root of Simpson's diversity index over productive rearrangements. TCRdb stores this immuneACCESS table with in-frame sequences only. Part of the clones is absent; in the studies checked, under half of the shortfall reflects unresolved V genes, and no reason is known for the rest. V and J calls and clone size are given by that table; D and trimming were obtained from the DNA. The sample table records fewer than 250,000 clones; about 86% of these occur just once. The ten largest clonotypes hold 3% to 4.5% of the sample.

These data come from a study of blood T cell repertoires in COVID-19 (dated by TCRdb to 2018 to 2020). In the study overall: The collaborator samples originated in the United States, Italy and Spain and spanned the acute and convalescent phases of COVID-19. The prospective study material was composed of cDNA or gDNA derived from T cells, B-cell-depleted T cells, or PBMCs. Deeply sampled blood TCRbeta repertoires from subjects exposed to, actively infected with, or recovered from COVID-19 were included in the dataset. The repertoires were released in a freely available public database meant as a resource for research on the immune response to SARS-CoV-2. Samples came from the ongoing ImmuneRACE study (first 160 participants) plus 1,254 subjects from 6 global collaborators. The sample metadata nearly always contained a de-identified subject ID, COVID-19 status, age in years and sex. HLA class I and class II types, where available, came from metadata supplied by the sample provider rather than from assay-based typing. Overall study outcomes, separate from this receptor: The quantity of clinical and demographic metadata differed by source and by participant and was supplied without curation.

Germline trimming: 5 bases from V, 13 bases from J; junction bases outside gene matches: 11. The CDR3, from cysteine to phenylalanine, totals 12 residues. CDR3 DNA is the only sequence kept; it has 36 bases, read in frame from the first base. Based on the germline V gene, the CDR1 and CDR2 sequences are MDHEN and SYDVKM. In the prospective study, participants were roughly 18 to 100 years old, resided in fewer than 25 geographic areas of the United States, and were enrolled through a virtual design. In the prospective study, participants were assigned to cohorts based on the clinical history participants reported in a screening survey and a study questionnaire. Mobile phlebotomists in the prospective study collected whole blood, serum and a nasopharyngeal or oropharyngeal swab from every participant. Over a roughly 2-month period, participants in the prospective study had the option of providing additional blood draws and questionnaires. Prospective study blood samples were shipped either frozen or at room temperature before DNA extraction.

The specimen sequenced was PBMCs or T cells enriched from blood (not recorded which). The chain was built from TRBV28 and TRBJ2-7; TRBD2 matches 7 bases in the middle. The receptor was derived from a woman aged 40 to 55 with acute COVID-19. The CDR3 reads as follows: CASSGGGRHPYF. The DNA sequence is TGTGCCAGCAGTGGGGGAGGGAGACACCCCTACTTC.